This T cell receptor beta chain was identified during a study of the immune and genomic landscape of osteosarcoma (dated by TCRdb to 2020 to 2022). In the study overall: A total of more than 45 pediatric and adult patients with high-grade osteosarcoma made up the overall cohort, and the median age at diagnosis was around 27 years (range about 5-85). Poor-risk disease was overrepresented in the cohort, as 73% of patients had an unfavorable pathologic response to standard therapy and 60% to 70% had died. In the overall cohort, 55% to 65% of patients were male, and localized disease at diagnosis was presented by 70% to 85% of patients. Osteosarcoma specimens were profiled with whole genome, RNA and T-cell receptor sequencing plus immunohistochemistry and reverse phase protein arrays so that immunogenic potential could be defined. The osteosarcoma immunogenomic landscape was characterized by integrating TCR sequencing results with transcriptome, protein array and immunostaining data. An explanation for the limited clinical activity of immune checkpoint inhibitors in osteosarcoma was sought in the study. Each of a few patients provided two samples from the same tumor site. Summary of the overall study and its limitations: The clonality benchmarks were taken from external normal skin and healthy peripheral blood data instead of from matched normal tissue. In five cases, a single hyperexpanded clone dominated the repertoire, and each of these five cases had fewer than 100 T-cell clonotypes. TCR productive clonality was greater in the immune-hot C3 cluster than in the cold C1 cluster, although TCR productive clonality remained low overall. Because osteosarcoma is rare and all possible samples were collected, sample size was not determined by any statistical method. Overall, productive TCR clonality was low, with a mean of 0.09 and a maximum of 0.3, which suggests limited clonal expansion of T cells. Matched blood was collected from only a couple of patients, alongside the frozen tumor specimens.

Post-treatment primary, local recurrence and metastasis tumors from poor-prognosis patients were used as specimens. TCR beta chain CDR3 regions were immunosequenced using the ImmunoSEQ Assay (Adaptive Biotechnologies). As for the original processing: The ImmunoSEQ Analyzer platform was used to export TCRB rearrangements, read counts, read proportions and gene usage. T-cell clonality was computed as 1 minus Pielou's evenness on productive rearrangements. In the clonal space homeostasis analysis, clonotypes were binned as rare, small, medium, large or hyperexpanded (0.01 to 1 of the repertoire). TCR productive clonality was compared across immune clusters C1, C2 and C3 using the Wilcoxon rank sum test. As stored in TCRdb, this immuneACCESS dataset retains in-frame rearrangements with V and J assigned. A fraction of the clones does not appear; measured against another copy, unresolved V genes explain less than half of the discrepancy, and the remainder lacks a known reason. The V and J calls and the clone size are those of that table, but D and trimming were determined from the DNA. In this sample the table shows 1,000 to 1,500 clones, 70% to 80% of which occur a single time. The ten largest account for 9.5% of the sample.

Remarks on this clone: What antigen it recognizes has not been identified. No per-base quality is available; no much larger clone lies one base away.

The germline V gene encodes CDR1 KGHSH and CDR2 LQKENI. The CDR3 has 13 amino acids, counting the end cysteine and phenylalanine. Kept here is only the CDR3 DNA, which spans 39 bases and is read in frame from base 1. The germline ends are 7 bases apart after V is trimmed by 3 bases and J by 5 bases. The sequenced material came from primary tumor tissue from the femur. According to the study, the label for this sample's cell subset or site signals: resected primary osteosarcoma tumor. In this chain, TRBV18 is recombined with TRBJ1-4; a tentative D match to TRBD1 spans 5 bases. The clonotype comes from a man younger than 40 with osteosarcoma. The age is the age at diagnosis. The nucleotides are TGTGCCAGCTCACCGGGGCAGAATGAAAAACTGTTTTTT. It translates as CASSPGQNEKLFF.